These T cell receptor beta chains were read from a single sample in a study of CD8 T cells in Susac syndrome. A single record per CDR3 protein comes from TCRdb applying MiXCR to the immunoSEQ multiplex PCR reads. The data hold some 200,000 distinct CDR3 sequences, with roughly 96% observed a single time. What was sequenced was CD4+ T cells from PBMCs. Every receptor here comes from a human donor with multiple sclerosis. Each CDR3 is given with its conserved first and last residue. Each record gives: J gene, V gene, D gene, clone size, CDR3 DNA, CDR3 protein. A D gene is named only where the DNA matches it firmly. Clone size, where shown, is once, few, many, or a class for clones that have expanded.

j_call: TRBJ2-5; v_call: TRBV24-1; d_call: TRBD1; clone_size: -; cdr3_nt: TGTGCCACCACCCCCCGGGACAGGACCATCCAAGAGACCCAGTACTTC; cdr3_aa: CATTPRDRTIQETQYF
j_call: TRBJ2-1; v_call: TRBV27; d_call: -; clone_size: -; cdr3_nt: TGTGCCAGCAGTTTATTTCCGGGAATGGGAGGCAATGAGCAGTTCTTC; cdr3_aa: CASSLFPGMGGNEQFF
j_call: TRBJ1-4; v_call: TRBV6-5; d_call: -; clone_size: -; cdr3_nt: TGTGCCAGCAGCCCCCAGGGGAATAATGAAAAACTGTTTTTT; cdr3_aa: CASSPQGNNEKLFF
j_call: TRBJ2-1; v_call: TRBV12-3/TRBV12-4; d_call: TRBD2; clone_size: -; cdr3_nt: TGTGCCAGCAGTTCTTTTATGGGGGGGACCCTCCGCTTCTTC; cdr3_aa: CASSSFMGGTLRFF
j_call: TRBJ2-1; v_call: TRBV12-3/TRBV12-4; d_call: TRBD2; clone_size: -; cdr3_nt: TGTGCCAGCAGTCCCCCGGGACTAGGATTTGAGCAGTTCTTC; cdr3_aa: CASSPPGLGFEQFF
j_call: TRBJ2-5; v_call: TRBV11-2; d_call: TRBD2; clone_size: -; cdr3_nt: TGTGCCAGCAGCTTAGTCGCGGAGCGGGGACAAGAGACCCAGTACTTC; cdr3_aa: CASSLVAERGQETQYF
j_call: TRBJ2-3; v_call: TRBV4-1; d_call: -; clone_size: -; cdr3_nt: TGCGCCAGCAGCCAATCCCGCCGGGGCTCTGGGACAGATACGCAGTATTTT; cdr3_aa: CASSQSRRGSGTDTQYF
j_call: TRBJ2-1; v_call: TRBV15; d_call: TRBD2; clone_size: -; cdr3_nt: TGTGCCACCAGCAGAGAGGTAGCGGGAGCTTCGGATGAGCAGTTCTTC; cdr3_aa: CATSREVAGASDEQFF
j_call: TRBJ2-3; v_call: TRBV20-1; d_call: -; clone_size: -; cdr3_nt: TGCAGTGCTAACGACGGGGCGCTTACAGATACGCAGTATTTT; cdr3_aa: CSANDGALTDTQYF
j_call: TRBJ2-7; v_call: TRBV9; d_call: TRBD1; clone_size: -; cdr3_nt: TGTGCCAGCAGCGTAGGGGGACAGGGTTACGAGCAGTACTTC; cdr3_aa: CASSVGGQGYEQYF
j_call: TRBJ2-2; v_call: TRBV30; d_call: -; clone_size: -; cdr3_nt: TGTGCCTCACCGGGACCCCACGGGGAGCTGTTTTTT; cdr3_aa: CASPGPHGELFF
j_call: TRBJ2-1; v_call: TRBV20-1; d_call: -; clone_size: once; cdr3_nt: TGCAGTGCTAGGTCGACTAGCAATGAGCAGTTCTTC; cdr3_aa: CSARSTSNEQFF
j_call: TRBJ1-1; v_call: TRBV5-1; d_call: -; clone_size: once; cdr3_nt: TGCGCCAGCAGCCCCGCACAGGGAAACACTGAAGCTTTCTTT; cdr3_aa: CASSPAQGNTEAFF
j_call: TRBJ2-5; v_call: TRBV4-1; d_call: -; clone_size: -; cdr3_nt: TGCGCCAGCAGCGCCCGGCCTGCCGAGACCCAGTACTTC; cdr3_aa: CASSARPAETQYF
j_call: TRBJ2-5; v_call: TRBV20-1; d_call: -; clone_size: -; cdr3_nt: TGCAGTGGTAAGAGGTTGGAGACCCAGTACTTC; cdr3_aa: CSGKRLETQYF
j_call: TRBJ1-2; v_call: TRBV29-1; d_call: -; clone_size: -; cdr3_nt: TGCAGCGTTGTCCCGGGTAGGGGGGAAGGCTACACCTTC; cdr3_aa: CSVVPGRGEGYTF
j_call: TRBJ2-1; v_call: TRBV7-8; d_call: TRBD2; clone_size: once; cdr3_nt: TGTGCCAGCAGCTCGGGACGGATAGCGGGACCCAAGGTTGAGCAGTTCTTC; cdr3_aa: CASSSGRIAGPKVEQFF
j_call: TRBJ2-1; v_call: TRBV20-1; d_call: TRBD1; clone_size: -; cdr3_nt: TGCAGTGCGGGACAGATGGATGAGCAGTTCTTC; cdr3_aa: CSAGQMDEQFF
j_call: TRBJ2-5; v_call: TRBV7-9; d_call: -; clone_size: -; cdr3_nt: TGTGCCAGCAGCCCGCAGCGGCAGACCCAGTACTTC; cdr3_aa: CASSPQRQTQYF
j_call: TRBJ1-2; v_call: TRBV29-1; d_call: -; clone_size: -; cdr3_nt: TGCAGCGTTGGATTAGGGTCGGGCTATGGCTACACCTTC; cdr3_aa: CSVGLGSGYGYTF
j_call: TRBJ2-6; v_call: TRBV7-8; d_call: -; clone_size: -; cdr3_nt: TGTGCCAGCAGCTTATTGACAATCAACGTCCTGACTTTC; cdr3_aa: CASSLLTINVLTF
j_call: TRBJ1-1; v_call: TRBV9; d_call: -; clone_size: -; cdr3_nt: TGTGCCAGCAGCAAGGAAGCGCGAATGGAGGCTTTCTTT; cdr3_aa: CASSKEARMEAFF
j_call: TRBJ1-1; v_call: TRBV30; d_call: -; clone_size: -; cdr3_nt: TGTGCCTGGAGCCCCCAGGGTTTTACTGAAGCTTTCTTT; cdr3_aa: CAWSPQGFTEAFF
j_call: TRBJ1-1; v_call: TRBV12-3/TRBV12-4; d_call: -; clone_size: -; cdr3_nt: TGTGCCAGCAGTTACGGCGCGCAGGAGACTGAAGCTTTCTTT; cdr3_aa: CASSYGAQETEAFF
j_call: TRBJ1-4; v_call: TRBV7-9; d_call: -; clone_size: once; cdr3_nt: TGTGCCAGCAGTCGAGAATCGGCGGGAACCGACGAAAAACTGTTTTTT; cdr3_aa: CASSRESAGTDEKLFF
j_call: TRBJ2-5; v_call: TRBV18; d_call: -; clone_size: -; cdr3_nt: TGTGCCAGCTCAGGCAGCGTTATGGACTTC; cdr3_aa: CASSGSVMDF
j_call: TRBJ2-1; v_call: TRBV24-1; d_call: TRBD2; clone_size: once; cdr3_nt: TGTGCCACCAGTGATTCACTAGCGGGGGGCTACAATGAGCAGTTCTTC; cdr3_aa: CATSDSLAGGYNEQFF
j_call: TRBJ2-5; v_call: TRBV18; d_call: TRBD1; clone_size: -; cdr3_nt: TGTGCCAGCTCACCCGGACAGGGAAACGCTCAGGCTACCCAGTACTTC; cdr3_aa: CASSPGQGNAQATQYF
j_call: TRBJ2-1; v_call: TRBV5-1; d_call: TRBD1; clone_size: -; cdr3_nt: TGCGCCAGCAGCCTGGGACAGGGGAGGACCGATGAGCAGTTCTTC; cdr3_aa: CASSLGQGRTDEQFF
j_call: TRBJ1-1; v_call: TRBV7-9; d_call: -; clone_size: once; cdr3_nt: TGTGCCAGCAGGGAATCCGGGACGGTTAACACTGAAGCTTTCTTT; cdr3_aa: CASRESGTVNTEAFF
j_call: TRBJ2-3; v_call: TRBV20-1; d_call: TRBD2; clone_size: -; cdr3_nt: TGCAGTGCTAGAGATCCGTCTAGCGGGGTCCGAAGTACGCAGTATTTT; cdr3_aa: CSARDPSSGVRSTQYF
j_call: TRBJ1-3; v_call: TRBV7-6; d_call: -; clone_size: -; cdr3_nt: TGTGCCAGCACCCCATTCACACAACCCTCTGGAAACACCATATATTTT; cdr3_aa: CASTPFTQPSGNTIYF
j_call: TRBJ2-1; v_call: TRBV7-9; d_call: -; clone_size: -; cdr3_nt: TGTGCCAGCAGCTTTACACTAGCCGGATCCTACAATGAGCAGTTCTTC; cdr3_aa: CASSFTLAGSYNEQFF
j_call: TRBJ1-2; v_call: TRBV6-4; d_call: -; clone_size: -; cdr3_nt: TGTGCCAGCAGTCCCTCCGGACAGCCGTATGGCTACACCTTC; cdr3_aa: CASSPSGQPYGYTF
j_call: TRBJ2-1; v_call: TRBV24-1; d_call: -; clone_size: -; cdr3_nt: TGTGCCACCAGCCACCCAACTAGCAACACTGAGCAGTTCTTC; cdr3_aa: CATSHPTSNTEQFF
j_call: TRBJ2-2; v_call: TRBV5-1; d_call: -; clone_size: -; cdr3_nt: TGCGCCAGCAGCTTGGTCCCCACAGCCACCGGGGAGCTGTTTTTT; cdr3_aa: CASSLVPTATGELFF
j_call: TRBJ1-2; v_call: TRBV9; d_call: -; clone_size: -; cdr3_nt: TGTGCCAGCAGCGGGGATCCGGGACGGGAGAACTATGGCTACACCTTC; cdr3_aa: CASSGDPGRENYGYTF
j_call: TRBJ2-7; v_call: TRBV3-1; d_call: TRBD1; clone_size: -; cdr3_nt: TGTGCCAGCAGCCGAACGGGACAGATCTACGAGCAGTACTTC; cdr3_aa: CASSRTGQIYEQYF
j_call: TRBJ2-7; v_call: TRBV5-6; d_call: TRBD2; clone_size: -; cdr3_nt: TGTGCCAGCGGGTTAGCGGGAGCCCCGCAAGGGCAGTACTTC; cdr3_aa: CASGLAGAPQGQYF
j_call: TRBJ1-1; v_call: TRBV2; d_call: -; clone_size: -; cdr3_nt: TGTGCCAGCAGTGTTCAAGGCGGGGACACTGAAGCTTTCTTT; cdr3_aa: CASSVQGGDTEAFF
j_call: TRBJ2-1; v_call: TRBV6-2/TRBV6-3; d_call: -; clone_size: -; cdr3_nt: TGTGCCAGCAGTCCCCGGGACTGGGACAATGAGCAGTTCTTC; cdr3_aa: CASSPRDWDNEQFF
j_call: TRBJ1-6; v_call: TRBV7-9; d_call: -; clone_size: -; cdr3_nt: TGTGCCAGCAGCTTAGGCGGCGCAGGGGAAAATTCACCCCTCCACTTT; cdr3_aa: CASSLGGAGENSPLHF
j_call: TRBJ1-6; v_call: TRBV6-1; d_call: -; clone_size: -; cdr3_nt: TGTGCCAGCAGTGGCGACCCTCGGACGAGCTCCTATAATTCACCCCTCCACTTT; cdr3_aa: CASSGDPRTSSYNSPLHF
j_call: TRBJ1-1; v_call: TRBV3-1; d_call: -; clone_size: -; cdr3_nt: TGTGCCAGCAGCAAAACAGAAGCCACTGAAGCTTTCTTT; cdr3_aa: CASSKTEATEAFF
j_call: TRBJ2-4; v_call: TRBV20-1; d_call: TRBD1; clone_size: -; cdr3_nt: TGCAGTGCTAGTTACAGGGGCGGCATTCAGTACTTC; cdr3_aa: CSASYRGGIQYF
j_call: TRBJ2-1; v_call: TRBV19; d_call: -; clone_size: -; cdr3_nt: TGTGCCAGTACCCCAAGGGGGGGAGGGAACTACAATGAGCAGTTCTTC; cdr3_aa: CASTPRGGGNYNEQFF
j_call: TRBJ2-7; v_call: TRBV5-4; d_call: TRBD1; clone_size: -; cdr3_nt: TGTGCCAGCAGCGCGCGGGACAGGGTCTACGAGCAGTACTTC; cdr3_aa: CASSARDRVYEQYF
j_call: TRBJ2-3; v_call: TRBV30; d_call: TRBD1; clone_size: -; cdr3_nt: TGTGCCTGGAGTGATGGAAGGGGGCAAACAGATACGCAGTATTTT; cdr3_aa: CAWSDGRGQTDTQYF
j_call: TRBJ2-7; v_call: TRBV11-2; d_call: TRBD2; clone_size: -; cdr3_nt: TGTGCCAGCACCTCCGCGGGGGGGCTCGAGCAGTACTTC; cdr3_aa: CASTSAGGLEQYF
j_call: TRBJ2-7; v_call: TRBV27; d_call: -; clone_size: once; cdr3_nt: TGTGCCAGCAGTTTAAGGGACACCTCATACGAGCAGTACTTC; cdr3_aa: CASSLRDTSYEQYF
j_call: TRBJ1-1; v_call: TRBV30; d_call: -; clone_size: -; cdr3_nt: TGTGCCTGGAGTCCAGGCGGGTTAAACACTGAAGCTTTCTTT; cdr3_aa: CAWSPGGLNTEAFF
j_call: TRBJ2-7; v_call: TRBV20-1; d_call: -; clone_size: -; cdr3_nt: TGCAGTGCTACCTCAATAAGGGGGAGCCCCTACGAGCAGTACTTC; cdr3_aa: CSATSIRGSPYEQYF